The rows below give T cell receptor beta chains drawn from one sample of a study of PD-1 blockade in classical Hodgkin lymphoma. Sequencing was performed with immunoSEQ multiplex PCR; in TCRdb, only in-frame clones are kept and a portion is missing. The sample holds fewer than 55,000 clones, nearly 80% seen once. The sequenced sample was peripheral blood mononuclear cells (PBMCs), obtained before the fourth cycle of nivolumab. These receptors came from a human donor with classical Hodgkin lymphoma. The conserved cysteine and the conserved F or W are not part of the CDR3 here. The D gene is left open where the match is weak.

V: TRBV5-1
D: TRBD1
CDR3: ASSWMRGLGQGVNKNIQY

V: TRBV7-9
D: .
CDR3: ASSLDRARGEKLF

V: TRBV28
D: .
CDR3: ASSLSGTEAF

V: TRBV19
D: .
CDR3: ASSMIHFGSAEKLF

V: TRBV5-5
D: .
CDR3: ASSLNIALYGYT

V: TRBV2
D: TRBD1
CDR3: ARATGQGASGANVLT

V: TRBV5-1
D: TRBD1
CDR3: ASSKDRGLNEKLF

V: TRBV11-2
D: .
CDR3: ASSFYGEQETQY

V: TRBV2
D: .
CDR3: ASSLNTEAF

V: TRBV20-1
D: .
CDR3: SVWATYGYT

V: TRBV11-2
D: .
CDR3: ASSPDSSYNEQF

V: TRBV4-1
D: .
CDR3: ASSQGDSSQRGTQY

V: TRBV7-2
D: .
CDR3: ASSPLFWSVGEQY

V: TRBV9
D: .
CDR3: ASSVTGLAEGYT